A single sample is the source of the 25 T cell receptor beta chains below, sequenced in a study of blood T cell repertoires in COVID-19. Profiling relied on immunoSEQ multiplex PCR, and the TCRdb table lists in-frame clones only, not all of them. The profile shows some 390,000 clones, more than 75% of them singletons. Material: peripheral blood. Receptors were obtained from a human donor in a cohort sampled during active COVID-19.

The chain couples TRBV5-1 to TRBJ2-1; TRBD2 agrees at 12 bases. Per the germline V gene, CDR1 is SGHRS and CDR2 is YFSETQ. The ends lost 0 bases at V and 0 bases at J; junction bases unmatched: 7. CDR3 length: 19 amino acids. The CDR3 protein is CASSLAATSGSDSYNEQFF. CDR3 DNA: TGCGCCAGCAGCTTGGCCGCGACTAGCGGGAGTGACTCCTACAATGAGCAGTTCTTC.

The CDR3 sequence: CASSADRGSGYGYTF. The CDR3 nucleotides read TGTGCCAGCAGTGCTGACAGGGGTTCGGGCTATGGCTACACCTTC. The chain links TRBV2 to TRBJ1-2; 8 nucleotides line up with TRBD1. V shed 4 bases, J shed 4 bases, and the junction held 8 bases outside the gene matches. CDR1 SNHLY and CDR2 FYNNEI come from the germline V gene. The CDR3 runs to 15 residues.

The V gene is TRBV10-2, the J gene TRBJ2-6, with a tentative D call TRBD1 (6 bases). Per the germline V gene, CDR1 is WSHSY and CDR2 is SAAADI. This CDR3 is built from 13 residues. V dropped 6 bases and J dropped 3 bases, with 6 bases sitting between them. The DNA for the CDR3 is TGCGCCAGCAGACAGGGTGGGGCCAACGTCCTGACTTTC. Protein product: CASRQGGANVLTF.

The chain has TRBV3-1 (or the pseudogene TRBV3-2) and TRBJ2-1; TRBD1 aligns across 9 bases. After removal of 4 bases from V and 0 bases from J, the junction contained 7 bases not matched to a gene. Germline V gene data show CDR1 as LGHDT and CDR2 as YNNKEL (reference sequence). This CDR3 has 17 amino acids. The CDR3 region is CASSLGTGFSSYNEQFF. The CDR3 DNA reads TGTGCCAGCAGCCTAGGGACAGGGTTTTCCTCCTACAATGAGCAGTTCTTC.

J is TRBJ2-2 and V is TRBV25-1, with 9 bases matching TRBD2. The CDR3 is 16 residues long. The V gene's germline CDR1 is MGHDK and CDR2 SYGVNS. This CDR3 is CMKGVAGDENTGELFF. As DNA, the CDR3 is TGTATGAAGGGTGTAGCGGGAGACGAAAACACCGGGGAGCTGTTTTTT.

The V gene is TRBV5-1, the J gene TRBJ2-3; the D gene is possibly TRBD1 (5 bases). Germline lookup yields CDR1 SGHRS and CDR2 YFSETQ. The ends were cut back, 7 bases at V and 3 bases at J, with 15 bases in the middle. The CDR3 sequence is 14 residues long. CDR3 bases: TGCGCCAGCCATAGGGGCGTTCGGACAGATACGCAGTATTTT. It yields the protein CASHRGVRTDTQYF.

The chain employs TRBV6-5 and TRBJ2-1, with TRBD1 identical over 11 bases. The CDR3 length is 13 residues. Germline V gene lookup returns CDR1 MNHEY and CDR2 SVGAGI. J was trimmed by 10 bases and V by 9 bases; bases with no gene match: 8. The CDR3 DNA sequence: TGTGCCAGGGGTGAGGGGGACAGGGGGGAGCAGTTCTTC. It encodes CARGEGDRGEQFF.

The V gene is TRBV6-6, the J gene TRBJ1-1, with TRBD1 matching 7 bases. The CDR3 consists of 15 residues. CDR1 and CDR2 from the germline V gene are MNHNY and SVGAGI (reference sequence). V shed 8 bases, J shed 0 bases, and the junction held 9 bases outside the gene matches. Here the CDR3 DNA reads TGTGCCAGCCGTAACAGGGGTGCTTTGAACACTGAAGCTTTCTTT. Residues: CASRNRGALNTEAFF.

The J gene is TRBJ1-6, the V gene TRBV10-3, with 10 nucleotides matching TRBD1. V was clipped by 6 bases and J by 8 bases; unmatched bases: 7. Germline V lookup: CDR1 ENHRY, CDR2 SYGVKD. This CDR3 is 15 amino acids long. The CDR3 region has the DNA TGTGCCATCAGCGGGGACAGGGGACCAGATTCACCCCTCCACTTT. Its protein product is CAISGDRGPDSPLHF.

The rearrangement links TRBV15 to TRBJ1-1; D unresolved. Germline-derived CDR1 and CDR2 are LNHNV and YYDKDF (reference sequence). The CDR3 contains 14 residues. V was cut by 1 base and J by 11 bases, with 17 bases left in between. CDR3 sequence reads: CATSRAASGWRAFF. The CDR3 DNA reads as TGTGCCACCAGCAGAGCGGCATCCGGGTGGAGGGCTTTCTTT.

About this clone itself: One end of the junction varies from germline; a read error may be responsible. This sequence joins TRBV6-4 and TRBJ2-7, with D perhaps matching TRBD1 (6 bases). Germline CDR1 reads MRHNA; CDR2 reads SNTAGT. CDR3 length equals 11 residues. The CDR3 sequence is CNWGLRYEQYF. In DNA, the CDR3 is TGCAACTGGGGGCTCCGGTACGAGCAGTACTTC.

The rearrangement uses TRBV27 and TRBJ1-6; D remains ambiguous. Germline CDR1 is MNHEY and CDR2 is SMNVEV (reference sequence). The CDR3 loop spans 16 amino acids. Deletions cut 3 bases from V and 7 bases from J, with 16 bases between. Here the CDR3 reads CASSFGGSVLNSPLHF. The CDR3 DNA reads TGTGCCAGCAGTTTTGGAGGGTCTGTGTTAAATTCACCCCTCCACTTT.

The J gene is TRBJ2-5, the V gene TRBV5-5, with 8 bases aligning to TRBD2. CDR3 length equals 15 residues. The junction had 8 bases not matched to a gene; V was cut back by 4 bases and J by 3 bases. Per the germline V gene, CDR1 is SGHKS and CDR2 is YYEKEE (reference sequence). The CDR3 DNA reads TGTGCCAGCAGCGCCACCGGGACTAGGGAAGAGACCCAGTACTTC. Translation: CASSATGTREETQYF.

This chain joins TRBV19 and TRBJ1-2; TRBD1 matches at 9 bases. This CDR3 comprises 13 residues. Germline V gene sequence: CDR1 LNHDA, CDR2 SQIVND (reference sequence). V shed 9 bases, J shed 8 bases, and the junction held 10 bases outside the gene matches. Here the CDR3 DNA reads TGTGCCAGCTCCCCCGGGGACAGGGACGGCTACACCTTC. This encodes CASSPGDRDGYTF.

V and J are TRBV5-4 and TRBJ1-4; 9 bases are shared with TRBD1. Unmatched junction bases numbered 4, after V lost 5 bases and J lost 5 bases. The germline V gene encodes CDR1 SGHNT and CDR2 YYREEE (reference sequence). CDR3 length: 14 residues. DNA of the CDR3: TGTGCCAGCAGTAAACAGGGGGCAAATGAAAAACTGTTTTTT. Its translation: CASSKQGANEKLFF.

The gene calls are TRBV5-1 and TRBJ2-5; D unclear. This CDR3 comprises 14 residues. The germline V gene encodes CDR1 SGHRS and CDR2 YFSETQ. V was cut by 0 bases and J by 0 bases, with 6 bases left in between. CDR3: CASSLDPDQETQYF. Written as DNA, the CDR3 is TGCGCCAGCAGCTTGGACCCAGACCAAGAGACCCAGTACTTC.

The chain has TRBV3-1 (or the pseudogene TRBV3-2) and TRBJ2-3, with 14 bases that match TRBD2. The ends lost 3 bases at V and 5 bases at J; junction bases unmatched: 4. The germline V gene encodes CDR1 LGHDT and CDR2 YNNKEL (reference sequence). The CDR3 is made up of 16 amino acids. The CDR3 loop is CASSHRLAGGQDTQYF. DNA for the CDR3: TGTGCCAGCAGCCACCGACTAGCGGGGGGGCAAGATACGCAGTATTTT.

This clone was observed a single time. This chain joins TRBV6-6 and TRBJ2-7, with D possibly matching TRBD2 (6 bases). CDR1 is MNHNY, CDR2 SVGAGI, per germline (reference sequence). The CDR3 runs to 13 residues. Trimming stripped 1 base from V and 6 bases from J, with 10 bases between. The CDR3 region is CASSYFRELEQYF. As DNA, the CDR3 is TGTGCCAGCAGTTACTTCCGGGAGCTCGAGCAGTACTTC.

This rearrangement joins TRBV20-1 to TRBJ1-1; TRBD1 agrees at 7 bases. V shed 3 bases, J shed 1 base, and the junction held 17 bases outside the gene matches. CDR1 and CDR2 (germline): DFQATT, SNEGSKA (reference sequence). This CDR3 spans 18 amino acids. This CDR3 is CSASFAAGTALTNTEAFF. The CDR3 coding sequence is TGCAGTGCTAGTTTCGCCGCCGGGACAGCATTAACGAACACTGAAGCTTTCTTT.

The chain is built from TRBV3-1 (or the pseudogene TRBV3-2) and TRBJ2-7; 13 bases are shared with TRBD2. V trimming: 5 bases; J trimming: 0 bases; junction bases outside the gene matches: 13. CDR1 and CDR2 (germline): LGHDT, YNNKEL (reference sequence). The CDR3 length is 19 residues. As DNA, the CDR3 is TGTGCCAGCAGCTTAACTTACGGACTAGCGGGGGCTCCCTCCTACGAGCAGTACTTC. Protein product: CASSLTYGLAGAPSYEQYF.

This chain links TRBV19 with TRBJ2-3; the match to TRBD2 covers 9 bases. The CDR3 is 16 amino acids. V shed 5 bases and J 3 bases; nucleotides not matched to a gene: 9. Looked up from germline, CDR1 is LNHDA and CDR2 is SQIVND (reference sequence). The CDR3 sequence: CASSPQRGDGTDTQYF. The CDR3 DNA reads TGTGCCAGTAGTCCTCAGCGGGGGGATGGGACAGATACGCAGTATTTT.

The chain recombines TRBV5-1 with TRBJ2-2, with D perhaps matching TRBD2 (5 bases). With 0 bases removed from V and 3 bases from J, the gap between germline ends came to 12 bases. In germline, CDR1 is SGHRS, CDR2 YFSETQ. The CDR3 runs 16 residues. The CDR3 DNA sequence: TGCGCCAGCAGCTTGGCCTTGCGGAGGTACACCGGGGAGCTGTTTTTT. This gives the protein CASSLALRRYTGELFF.

The chain employs TRBV11-3 and TRBJ2-3, with 8 positions matching TRBD2. CDR1 SGHNT and CDR2 YENEEA come from the germline V gene. The V gene end was trimmed by 5 bases and the J gene end by 3 bases; junction bases not matched to a gene: 7. The CDR3 has 15 amino acids. CDR3 coding DNA: TGTGCCAGCAGCCACACGGGACTAGATACAGATACGCAGTATTTT. This gives the protein CASSHTGLDTDTQYF.

V usage is TRBV5-6 and J usage is TRBJ2-2, with a weak D call TRBD1 (6 bases). Trimming pared 0 bases from V and 5 bases from J, leaving 11 bases between. CDR1 is SGHDT, CDR2 YYEEEE, per germline. The CDR3 runs 15 residues. In nucleotides, the CDR3 is TGTGCCAGCAGCTTGGCCGGCAGGGGAACCGGGGAGCTGTTTTTT. Translated, it gives CASSLAGRGTGELFF. Together with reference TRBV5-6 and TRBJ2-2, the CDR3 gives the full variable domain: DAGVTQSPTHLIKTRGQQVTLRCSPKSGHDTVSWYQQALGQGPQFIFQYYEEEERQRGNFPDRFSGHQFPNYSSELNVNALLLGDSALYLCASSLAGRGTGELFFGEGSRLTVL.

V and J are TRBV2 and TRBJ1-2; D possibly corresponds to TRBD1 (6 bases). Trimming removed 5 bases at V and 4 bases at J, with 8 bases between. CDR1 is SNHLY and CDR2 is FYNNEI in the germline V gene. The CDR3 loop spans 12 amino acids. The CDR3 loop is CASSSGAYGYTF. In DNA form, the CDR3 reads TGTGCCAGCAGTTCAGGGGCCTATGGCTACACCTTC.